The 10 T cell receptor beta chains below were found in one sample sequenced in a study of blood T cell repertoires in COVID-19. Sequencing was performed with immunoSEQ multiplex PCR; in TCRdb, only in-frame clones are kept and a portion is missing. The sample records 130,000 to 150,000 clones, roughly four fifths being singletons. Sequenced material: peripheral blood. The receptors stem from a human donor with acute or convalescent COVID-19. The donor label of this sample is uncertain.

The chain uses TRBV2 and TRBJ2-2, with a weak D call TRBD1 (6 bases). Germline values: CDR1 SNHLY, CDR2 FYNNEI. V lost 9 bases and J lost 4, with 21 bases in between. This CDR3 spans 16 amino acids. CDR3 sequence reads: CARTPSEGHATGELFF. For the CDR3, the DNA is TGTGCCAGGACACCCAGCGAGGGACACGCCACCGGGGAGCTGTTTTTT.

This clone was picked up one time. This chain connects TRBV11-2 to TRBJ1-3; D not certain. V shed 2 bases and J shed 8 bases, with 4 bases lying between them. There are 11 residues in the CDR3. Germline V gene data show CDR1 as SGHAT and CDR2 as FQNNGV. CDR3 sequence reads: CASSLTDTIYF. CDR3 in DNA: TGTGCCAGCAGCTTAACTGACACCATATATTTT.

The chain combines TRBV6-5 with TRBJ1-4, with D possibly being TRBD1 (6 bases). CDR3 size: 13 residues. The V and J ends lost 0 bases and 8 bases respectively, with 7 bases between them. The germline gives CDR1 MNHEY, CDR2 SVGAGI. This CDR3 reads CASSYSGQEKLFF. The CDR3 DNA reads as TGTGCCAGCAGTTACTCCGGACAGGAAAAACTGTTTTTT.

This clone was observed a single time. V usage is TRBV7-9 and J usage is TRBJ2-7, with 7 bases that match TRBD1. The CDR3 is 18 amino acids. J lost 2 bases, V lost 6 bases, and 19 bases had no gene match. Germline CDR1 SEHNR, CDR2 FQNEAQ (reference sequence). CDR3 region: CASSSTTTGTEDPYEQYF. In DNA form, the CDR3 reads TGTGCCAGCAGTTCCACTACTACCGGGACAGAGGATCCCTACGAGCAGTACTTC.

The rearrangement uses TRBV24-1 and TRBJ1-2, with TRBD1 matching 7 bases. V shed 5 bases, J shed 3 bases, and the junction held 5 bases outside the gene matches. Per germline, CDR1 KGHDR and CDR2 SFDVKD. This CDR3 is 14 amino acids long. The CDR3 region has the DNA TGTGCCACCAGTGGTAGGGGGCAGGACTATGGCTACACCTTC. Translated: CATSGRGQDYGYTF.

This chain joins TRBV19 and TRBJ1-1; no firm D call. The CDR3 is 12 residues long. Germline loops: CDR1 LNHDA, CDR2 SQIVND (reference sequence). Trimming left V 7 bases short and J 0 bases short, with 6 bases between. DNA of the CDR3: TGTGCCAGTAATAACATGAACACTGAAGCTTTCTTT. It encodes CASNNMNTEAFF.

This clone was seen more than once but under ten times. J is TRBJ1-6 and V is TRBV6-1; D is unresolved. Germline values: CDR1 MNHNS, CDR2 SASEGT. CDR3 length: 16 amino acids. Trimming shortened V by 3 bases and J by 0 bases, and 9 bases separated the two germline ends. The CDR3 region has the DNA TGTGCCAGCAGTGATCAGAACCGCTCCTATAATTCACCCCTCCACTTT. It translates to CASSDQNRSYNSPLHF.

V gene TRBV13 combines with J gene TRBJ1-2; the D is unclear. Germline V gene data show CDR1 as PRHDT and CDR2 as FYEKMQ (reference sequence). The CDR3 spans 16 residues. The V gene lost 4 bases and the J gene lost 0 bases, with 15 bases spanning the gap. In DNA form, the CDR3 reads TGTGCCAGCAGCTCCAACCTCCAGACTACTAACTATGGCTACACCTTC. It codes for CASSSNLQTTNYGYTF.

The chain is built from TRBV27 and TRBJ1-5; 9 nucleotides align to TRBD1. The V and J ends lost 3 bases and 2 bases, in that order; junction bases with no gene match: 2. Germline V CDR1 and CDR2: MNHEY, SMNVEV (reference sequence). CDR3 length: 15 residues. CDR3 in DNA: TGTGCCAGCAGTTTGGGACAGGGCGGCAATCAGCCCCAGCATTTT. Translated, it gives CASSLGQGGNQPQHF.

The count of this clone is one. The chain has TRBV7-9 and TRBJ2-3; D perhaps matches TRBD1 (7 bases). V was trimmed by 5 bases and J by 0 bases, leaving 24 bases between them. Germline-derived CDR1 and CDR2 are SEHNR and FQNEAQ (reference sequence). The length of the CDR3 is 19 residues. The CDR3 coding sequence is TGTGCCAGCAGCGATAGTACCCTAACCAGGGGGGATAGCACAGATACGCAGTATTTT. As protein: CASSDSTLTRGDSTDTQYF.